The following is a T cell receptor (beta chain) sequence with its context. These data come from a study of glioma-infiltrating T cells after dendritic cell vaccination. Time point reported: after dendritic cell vaccination, including at tumor progression/relapse. PBMC sampling occurred before vaccination, two weeks after the third dose, and at progression. Unmatched junction bases numbered 10, after V lost 3 bases and J lost 6 bases. The length of the CDR3 is 15 residues. Germline V lookup: CDR1 GTSNPN, CDR2 SVGIG (reference sequence). Sequenced by immunoSEQ multiplex PCR; TCRdb stores in-frame clones only, minus some. The sample includes tens of thousands of clones, approximately 75% of them seen just once.

The source material was blood, sampled after dendritic cell vaccination. The V call is TRBV30, the J call TRBJ2-3; TRBD2 matches 9 bases. This TCR came from a human donor with glioblastoma. CDR3 sequence reads: CAWSRKGLAADTQYF. The CDR3 bases are TGTGCCTGGAGCCGGAAGGGACTAGCAGCGGATACGCAGTATTTT. Variable domain in full (rest from reference TRBV30 and TRBJ2-3): SQTIHQWPATLVQPVGSPLSLECTVEGTSNPNLYWYRQAAGRGLQLLFYSVGIGQISSEVPQNLSASRPQDRQFILSSKKLLLSDSGFYLCAWSRKGLAADTQYFGPGTRLTVL.